One and the same sample provided the 24 T cell receptor beta chains below, sequenced in a study of identifying expanded T cells in peripheral blood. Clones were read by immunoSEQ multiplex PCR, and TCRdb kept only the in-frame ones, dropping some. The sample includes 90,000 or so clones, 88% of them seen just once. Material: blood. These receptors were taken from a person aged 18-70 years in good health.

The chain joins TRBV7-2 to TRBJ1-2; maybe TRBD1 (5 bases). Trimming removed 5 bases from V and 6 bases from J, with 19 bases in between. Germline CDR1 reads SGHTA; CDR2 reads FQGNSA. The CDR3 has 15 amino acids. For the CDR3, the DNA is TGTGCCAGCAGCGCAATCCGGGACCACGGCGATGGCTACACCTTC. Translated, it gives CASSAIRDHGDGYTF. Full variable domain (missing parts from reference TRBV7-2 and TRBJ1-2): GAGVSQSPSNKVTEKGKDVELRCDPISGHTALYWYRQSLGQGLEFLIYFQGNSAPDKSGLPSDRFSAERTGGSVSTLTIQRTQQEDSAVYLCASSAIRDHGDGYTFGSGTRLTVV.

This clone was detected only once. The genes are TRBV5-6 and TRBJ2-1; a weak D match, TRBD1 (6 bases). Per germline, CDR1 SGHDT and CDR2 YYEEEE. This CDR3 contains 12 residues. With 0 bases removed from V and 10 bases from J, the gap between germline ends came to 8 bases. The CDR3 reads CASSLGGLEQFF. The CDR3 nucleotides read TGTGCCAGCAGCTTGGGGGGGCTGGAGCAGTTCTTC.

The genes are TRBV7-9 and TRBJ2-1, with TRBD1 identical over 10 bases. This CDR3 contains 16 residues. CDR1 SEHNR and CDR2 FQNEAQ come from the germline V gene (reference sequence). With 5 bases clipped from V and 7 bases from J, the junction kept 11 bases outside the gene matches. The CDR3 here is CASSPIDRGQLNEQFF. The CDR3 DNA sequence: TGTGCCAGCAGCCCAATCGACAGGGGGCAACTGAATGAGCAGTTCTTC.

The V gene is TRBV9, the J gene TRBJ2-7; D remains ambiguous. Germline V gene lookup returns CDR1 SGDLS and CDR2 YYNGEE. Trimming stripped 4 bases from V and 7 bases from J, with 9 bases between. This CDR3 is built from 11 residues. The chain's CDR3 is CASSRLGEQYF. The CDR3 bases are TGTGCCAGCAGCCGCTTGGGGGAGCAGTACTTC.

The chain carries TRBV2 and TRBJ1-2; D is unclear. Germline lookup yields CDR1 SNHLY and CDR2 FYNNEI. V lost 7 bases and J lost 4, with 16 bases in between. The CDR3 length is 14 residues. As DNA, the CDR3 is TGTGCCAGCATCGATTGGGAGGCAGGCTATGGCTACACCTTC. It encodes CASIDWEAGYGYTF.

The CDR3 region has the DNA TGTGCCAGCAGTCGAACAGGGAATGAGCAGTTCTTC. Amino acid sequence: CASSRTGNEQFF. The chain has TRBV5-4 and TRBJ2-1; D is possibly TRBD1 (6 bases). Germline V CDR1 and CDR2: SGHNT, YYREEE (reference sequence). V was cut by 5 bases and J by 7 bases, with 10 bases left in between. This CDR3 comprises 12 residues.

The V and J genes are TRBV5-1 and TRBJ2-3; D is perhaps TRBD2 (6 bases). This CDR3 spans 16 amino acids. V shed 3 bases and J shed 7 bases, with 21 bases lying between them. CDR1 is SGHRS, CDR2 YFSETQ, per germline. This CDR3 is CASSSARGVVVHTQYF. DNA for the CDR3: TGCGCCAGCAGCTCTGCGCGCGGGGTAGTGGTACATACGCAGTATTTT. Filled out from reference TRBV5-1 and TRBJ2-3, the complete variable domain reads KAGVTQTPRYLIKTRGQQVTLSCSPISGHRSVSWYQQTPGQGLQFLFEYFSETQRNKGNFPGRFSGRQFSNSRSEMNVSTLELGDSALYLCASSSARGVVVHTQYFGPGTRLTVL.

The CDR3 region is CASSYPIGGATDTQYF. The CDR3 DNA is TGTGCCAGCAGCTATCCTATTGGCGGGGCCACAGATACGCAGTATTTT. The chain joins TRBV7-9 to TRBJ2-3; the D gene is possibly TRBD2 (6 bases). V was clipped by 4 bases and J by 2 bases, with 16 bases between them. Germline V CDR1 and CDR2: SEHNR, FQNEAQ (reference sequence). The CDR3 is made up of 16 amino acids.

This clone has just a few counts. V and J are TRBV4-2 and TRBJ2-1; 8 bases agree with TRBD2. J was trimmed by 6 bases and V by 5 bases; bases with no gene match: 9. The CDR3 sequence is 15 residues long. Germline lookup yields CDR1 LGHNA and CDR2 YNFKEQ. The CDR3 reads CASSKARGDTNEQFF. The CDR3 DNA reads as TGTGCCAGCAGCAAAGCGCGGGGGGACACCAATGAGCAGTTCTTC.

A single count supports this clone. This chain links TRBV7-7 with TRBJ2-5; the match to TRBD2 covers 10 bases. V lost 5 bases and J lost 5; bases outside the gene matches: 14. The CDR3 contains 17 residues. Germline V gives CDR1 SSHAT, CDR2 FNYEAQ (reference sequence). DNA of the CDR3: TGTGCCAGCAGCCGCGGCTTGGGAGCGGGGGGGCAGGAGACCCAGTACTTC. Encoded protein: CASSRGLGAGGQETQYF.

V and J are TRBV5-5 and TRBJ1-1; the D is unclear. V lost 2 bases, J lost 2 bases, and 10 bases lay in between. Germline values: CDR1 SGHKS, CDR2 YYEKEE (reference sequence). The CDR3 is 14 amino acids. CDR3 nucleotides: TGTGCCAGCAGCTTATCCCTCCTAAACACTGAAGCTTTCTTT. As protein: CASSLSLLNTEAFF.

The chain carries TRBV15 and TRBJ1-2; 7 nucleotides agree with TRBD1. Germline CDR1 reads LNHNV; CDR2 reads YYDKDF (reference sequence). V shed 0 bases and J 6 bases; nucleotides not matched to a gene: 7. The CDR3 covers 15 residues. The CDR3 here is CATSRERLQGHGYTF. CDR3 bases: TGTGCCACCAGCAGAGAAAGACTACAGGGGCATGGCTACACCTTC.

This chain joins TRBV6-5 and TRBJ1-6; D perhaps matches TRBD1 (5 bases). The CDR3 has 15 amino acids. Trimming pared 0 bases from V and 5 bases from J, leaving 8 bases between. Germline CDR1 MNHEY, CDR2 SVGAGI. The CDR3 region is CASSYSTENNSPLHF. CDR3 nucleotide sequence: TGTGCCAGCAGTTACTCGACAGAAAATAATTCACCCCTCCACTTT.

CDR3 bases: TGCAGCGTTGAACGGCAGGGGGCGGGGGAGCAGTACTTC. This translates into CSVERQGAGEQYF. The chain links TRBV29-1 to TRBJ2-7; 8 bases are a match to TRBD1. Germline CDR1 is SQVTM and CDR2 is ANQGSEA. V was clipped by 2 bases and J by 7 bases; unmatched bases: 7. CDR3 length equals 13 residues.

The chain uses TRBV7-9 and TRBJ1-4, with 9 bases that match TRBD1. CDR3 length equals 16 residues. V gave up 1 base and J gave up 8 bases; unmatched junction bases: 8. Germline V gene lookup returns CDR1 SEHNR and CDR2 FQNEAQ (reference sequence). DNA of the CDR3: TGTGCCAGCAGCTTAGGAATACAGGGGGCTAGAGAAAAACTGTTTTTT. Translating gives CASSLGIQGAREKLFF. Filled out from reference TRBV7-9 and TRBJ1-4, the complete variable domain reads DTGVSQNPRHKITKRGQNVTFRCDPISEHNRLYWYRQTLGQGPEFLTYFQNEAQLEKSRLLSDRFSAERPKGSFSTLEIQRTEQGDSAMYLCASSLGIQGAREKLFFGSGTQLSVL.

V is TRBV5-4 and J is TRBJ2-6, with a tentative D call TRBD1 (6 bases). Deletions cut 0 bases from V and 0 bases from J, with 10 bases between. Germline V gene sequence: CDR1 SGHNT, CDR2 YYREEE (reference sequence). CDR3 length: 17 residues. As DNA, the CDR3 is TGTGCCAGCAGCTTGGTGCTAGGGGGCTCTGGGGCCAACGTCCTGACTTTC. This sequence encodes CASSLVLGGSGANVLTF.

This chain uses TRBV19 with TRBJ1-1; 7 bases are shared with TRBD1. The trim removed 6 bases at V and 2 bases at J, leaving 3 bases unmatched. The CDR3 sequence is 13 residues long. Germline values: CDR1 LNHDA, CDR2 SQIVND (reference sequence). This chain's CDR3 is CASSRTGNTEAFF. DNA of the CDR3: TGTGCCAGTAGCAGGACAGGAAACACTGAAGCTTTCTTT.

This chain uses TRBV7-2 with TRBJ2-6; TRBD2 matches at 8 bases. From germline, CDR1 is SGHTA and CDR2 FQGNSA. J gave up 2 bases and V 4 bases, and 4 bases lay outside the gene matches. The CDR3 contains 16 residues. The CDR3 DNA reads as TGTGCCAGCAGCTCCGGACTAGCTGCTGGGGCCAACGTCCTGACTTTC. This sequence encodes CASSSGLAAGANVLTF.

The chain combines TRBV15 with TRBJ1-5; D unresolved. The V gene's germline CDR1 is LNHNV and CDR2 YYDKDF (reference sequence). This CDR3 is built from 16 residues. The ends were cut back, 1 base at V and 6 bases at J, with 16 bases in the middle. CDR3 sequence: CATSRVGPTLGQPQHF. As DNA, the CDR3 is TGTGCCACCAGCAGAGTGGGCCCTACTCTCGGTCAGCCCCAGCATTTT.

V usage is TRBV14 and J usage is TRBJ2-5, with TRBD1 identical over 9 bases. CDR3 length equals 18 residues. CDR1 and CDR2 (germline): SGHDN, FVKESK. J lost 5 bases, V lost 0 bases, and 13 bases had no gene match. This CDR3 is CASSQDIQDRGFWETQYF. Written as DNA, the CDR3 is TGTGCCAGCAGCCAAGATATCCAGGACAGGGGCTTCTGGGAGACCCAGTACTTC.

This chain joins TRBV6-1 and TRBJ1-4; a possible D gene is TRBD1 (6 bases). Trimming took 6 bases from V and 3 from J, leaving 11 bases between them. The germline gives CDR1 MNHNS, CDR2 SASEGT. The CDR3 is made up of 14 amino acids. The CDR3, as DNA: TGTGCCAGCAGCTACAGGGAATCTAATGAAAAACTGTTTTTT. This translates into CASSYRESNEKLFF.

The genes are TRBV5-1 and TRBJ2-1, with D perhaps TRBD2 (6 bases). This CDR3 spans 15 amino acids. Germline V gene sequence: CDR1 SGHRS, CDR2 YFSETQ. Trimming pared 0 bases from V and 6 bases from J, leaving 13 bases between. The CDR3 sequence: CASSLAGVISNEQFF. Written as DNA, the CDR3 is TGCGCCAGCAGCTTGGCGGGGGTAATTAGCAATGAGCAGTTCTTC.

This clone has a single count. This chain uses TRBV19 with TRBJ2-3; 7 nucleotides line up with TRBD1. V was pared by 3 bases and J by 2 bases, with 5 bases of the junction left unmatched. The CDR3 runs 15 residues. Per the germline V gene, CDR1 is LNHDA and CDR2 is SQIVND (reference sequence). CDR3 protein: CASSIWTGHTDTQYF. The CDR3 nucleotides are TGTGCCAGTAGTATTTGGACAGGACACACAGATACGCAGTATTTT.

The chain combines TRBV14 with TRBJ2-2; the match to TRBD2 covers 7 bases. The J segment lost 1 base and the V segment lost 0 bases, leaving 11 bases of the junction unmatched. The germline V gene encodes CDR1 SGHDN and CDR2 FVKESK. CDR3 length equals 19 residues. CDR3 nucleotides: TGTGCCAGCAGCCAAGATGGTCTAGCGGACCAAAAGAACACCGGGGAGCTGTTTTTT. Translation gives CASSQDGLADQKNTGELFF.